This entry is about one TCR beta chain. Its antigen remains undetermined. No base-level quality is on record; no much larger clone is a single base apart. The CDR3 numbers 17 residues from cysteine through phenylalanine. CDR3 DNA is the only sequence kept; it has 51 bases, read in frame from the first base. V was cut back by 0 bases and J by 1 base, leaving a gap of 10 bases between them. The germline V gene supplies CDR1 LGHNA and CDR2 YNFKEQ. At diagnosis, peripheral blood, uninvolved tumor-adjacent lung and tumor were collected and stored as a combination of fresh-frozen and FFPE material. For TCR repertoire profiling, blood samples were analyzed in the form of peripheral blood mononuclear cells. These data belong to a study of T cells in localized non-small cell lung cancer (dated by TCRdb to the early 2020s). Regarding the study in general: T cell repertoires of approximately 250 early-stage NSCLC patients were analyzed, with tumors being compared against uninvolved tumor-adjacent lungs. Of the NSCLC patients, around 130 were male and approximately 110 were female, and the mean age was approximately 69 years. The cohort was made up of around 250 treatment-naive NSCLC patients whose localized lung tumors had been resected.

TCR beta CDR3 regions were sequenced from DNA using the immunoSEQ Assay. Regarding the original processing steps: T cell density was computed as TCR beta template counts normalized to usable DNA estimated by amplifying housekeeping genes. Richness was estimated using the preseqR package, with extrapolation to 400,000 templates for PBMC samples and to 120,000 templates for tissue samples. Clonality was taken to be one minus Pielou's evenness. Tissue-enriched TCRs were identified through differential abundance testing performed on productive amino-acid clonotypes, with a minimum total count of 5 and an alpha of 0.1. The Jaccard Index and the Morisita Overlap Index were used to measure how much the repertoires overlapped between compartments. GLIPH grouped TCR beta CDR3s together with public tetramer-defined viral CDR3s, and a viral motif had to include at least three viral sequences and show V-gene enrichment. Not all clones reach the TCRdb copy of this immuneACCESS table, which keeps in-frame sequences only. Checked studies attribute under half of the gap to unresolved V genes and leave the rest unexplained. That table supplies the V and J calls and clone size; D and trimming were determined from the DNA. For this sample there are about 30,000 clones; 85% to 90% appear just once. The leading ten clones occupy roughly 2.9% of the sample.

Results and caveats for the whole study, not just this receptor: Because multi-region sequencing of the tumors was not done, intratumor heterogeneity could not be ruled out. Longer overall survival was associated with higher T cell density in blood, whereas shorter survival was associated with higher clonality in adjacent lung. Because the study design was exploratory, TCR variables were selected using unadjusted p-values without false-discovery rate correction. Uninvolved tumor-adjacent lung showed the highest T cell clonality, higher than tumor, which suggests more focused antigenic responses in the adjacent lung. Of the top 100 tumor clones, a median of about 53 were detected in paired uninvolved adjacent lung; roughly 26 were also among that lung's top 100.

The chain joins TRBV4-2 to TRBJ2-6, with the D gene not confidently named. Sequencing used peripheral blood, obtained before any cancer treatment. This clonotype was sampled from a female donor aged 60 or older with stage I lung adenocarcinoma. The nucleotide sequence reads TGTGCCAGCAGCCAAGATCTAAGGCGTTCTGGGGCCAACGTCCTGACTTTC. It specifies CASSQDLRRSGANVLTF.